These 28 T cell receptor beta chains came from one sample sequenced in a study of radiation and T cells in renal cell carcinoma (dated by TCRdb to 2020 to 2022). Receptor libraries were prepared by the immunoSEQ multiplex PCR assay. TCRdb's version of the immuneACCESS table is confined to in-frame rearrangements and falls short of the full clone set. An unresolved V gene accounts for under half of the shortfall where checked; the remainder is of unknown origin. Across this sample there are roughly 64,000 clones, with more than 60% seen only once. The ten largest clonotypes hold approximately 6.6% of the sample. Per the publication, the time point label means: blood 4 weeks post-SBRT, at nephrectomy. The treatment or condition label for this specimen denotes: 15 Gy SBRT to primary tumor, nephrectomy 4 weeks later. Sequences were derived from blood, sampled from a patient whose treatment included radiotherapy and nephrectomy. These TCRs come from a man aged 55 to 70 with renal cell carcinoma.

This clone occurred once. This chain connects TRBV6-4 to TRBJ2-2; D remains ambiguous. The CDR3 consists of 14 residues. Germline V gives CDR1 MRHNA, CDR2 SNTAGT. With 6 bases removed from V and 4 bases from J, the gap between germline ends came to 12 bases. The CDR3 loop reads CASRNRKVTGELFF. The CDR3 DNA reads as TGTGCCAGCAGGAATCGGAAGGTCACCGGGGAGCTGTTTTTT.

In its sample, this clone was seen a few times. This chain links TRBV4-3 with TRBJ1-2; D not certain. CDR1 is LGHNA and CDR2 is YSLEER in the germline V gene. CDR3 length equals 17 residues. The V end was cut by 0 bases, the J end by 7 bases, with 21 bases between. CDR3: CASSQDAGSRPIGGYTF. The CDR3 DNA follows: TGCGCCAGCAGCCAAGATGCCGGGTCGAGGCCTATTGGTGGCTACACCTTC.

This chain links TRBV28 with TRBJ1-2; perhaps TRBD1 as D (6 bases). Trimming removed 7 bases at V and 8 bases at J, with 23 bases between. This CDR3 has 15 amino acids. Germline loops: CDR1 MDHEN, CDR2 SYDVKM. This chain's CDR3 is CASTSLGAGAGGYTF. As DNA, the CDR3 is TGTGCCAGCACCTCCTTGGGGGCAGGGGCGGGCGGCTACACCTTC.

V usage is TRBV11-3 and J usage is TRBJ2-1; D is perhaps TRBD2 (6 bases). Germline CDR1 reads SGHNT; CDR2 reads YENEEA. V shed 5 bases and J shed 5 bases, with 13 bases lying between them. This CDR3 has 14 residues. The CDR3 loop is CASSESGSHNEQFF. CDR3 sequence (DNA): TGTGCCAGCAGCGAGAGCGGGTCCCACAATGAGCAGTTCTTC.

The chain couples TRBV5-6 to TRBJ1-5; D possibly corresponds to TRBD1 (5 bases). Germline V lookup: CDR1 SGHDT, CDR2 YYEEEE. This CDR3 comprises 14 residues. Deletions cut 5 bases from V and 2 bases from J, with 11 bases between. The CDR3 loop reads CASSPGAGNQPQHF. CDR3 DNA sequence: TGTGCCAGCAGTCCCGGGGCGGGCAATCAGCCCCAGCATTTT.

This clone was observed once. The chain carries TRBV4-1 and TRBJ1-1; D is unclear. Trimming took off 3 bases at V and 6 bases at J, with 23 bases between the two ends. CDR3 length equals 17 residues. Looked up from germline, CDR1 is MGHRA and CDR2 is YSYEKL. The CDR3 DNA sequence: TGCGCCAGCAGCCACGATGATACGAGGTCCCGGATCCCTGAAGCTTTCTTT. Translated, it gives CASSHDDTRSRIPEAFF.

As DNA, the CDR3 is TGTGCCTGGAGTGAGAGTTCCCCGCTTTCTGGGGCCAACGTCCTGACTTTC. This gives the protein CAWSESSPLSGANVLTF. The rearrangement joins TRBV30 to TRBJ2-6; D unclear. Germline CDR1 GTSNPN, CDR2 SVGIG (reference sequence). V shed 1 base and J shed 1 base, with 14 bases lying between them. The CDR3 is made up of 17 amino acids.

The rearrangement joins TRBV4-3 to TRBJ1-1, with a tentative D call TRBD1 (6 bases). Germline CDR1 is LGHNA and CDR2 is YSLEER. Trimming stripped 1 base from V and 4 bases from J, with 10 bases between. The CDR3 is made up of 14 amino acids. The DNA for the CDR3 is TGCGCCAGCAGCCAAGCGGGGGCGCGCACTGAAGCTTTCTTT. Protein sequence: CASSQAGARTEAFF.

This clone was detected a few times. V usage is TRBV15 and J usage is TRBJ2-7; tentative D call: TRBD1 (5 bases). CDR3 length: 15 amino acids. V was clipped by 8 bases and J by 0 bases, with 17 bases between them. Germline lookup yields CDR1 LNHNV and CDR2 YYDKDF (reference sequence). DNA of the CDR3: TGTGCCACCGGGGTGACAGTTCAATTCTCCTACGAGCAGTACGTC. This translates into CATGVTVQFSYEQYV.

This sequence joins TRBV30 and TRBJ2-5; the match to TRBD1 covers 7 bases. The CDR3 has 15 amino acids. The junction had 6 bases not matched to a gene; V was cut back by 1 base and J by 1 base. Per the germline V gene, CDR1 is GTSNPN and CDR2 is SVGIG (reference sequence). This CDR3 reads CAWSGSRTGQETQYF. CDR3 in DNA: TGTGCCTGGAGTGGGTCCCGGACAGGCCAAGAGACCCAGTACTTC.

In its sample, this clone was seen once. The V and J genes are TRBV9 and TRBJ2-2, with 11 bases matching TRBD2. Trimming at V came to 4 bases and at J to 4 bases, leaving 6 bases not matched to a gene. The CDR3 spans 16 residues. Per germline, CDR1 SGDLS and CDR2 YYNGEE. The CDR3 region is CASSIGTSGATGELFF. The CDR3, as DNA: TGTGCCAGCAGCATCGGGACTAGCGGAGCCACCGGGGAGCTGTTTTTT.

The rearrangement uses TRBV18 and TRBJ1-4; 8 bases are a match to TRBD1. The V gene's germline CDR1 is KGHSH and CDR2 LQKENI. CDR3 length: 14 amino acids. J was trimmed by 7 bases and V by 3 bases; bases with no gene match: 4. CDR3 bases: TGTGCCAGCTCACCGACAGGGGTGGGTGAAAAACTGTTTTTT. Translating gives CASSPTGVGEKLFF.

V gene TRBV10-3 combines with J gene TRBJ1-1, with unresolved D. Germline V CDR1 and CDR2: ENHRY, SYGVKD. Between the trimmed V and J ends, which lost 4 bases and 7 bases, there was a span of 10 bases. CDR3 length equals 12 residues. The CDR3: CAISGNGLEAFF. Written as DNA, the CDR3 is TGTGCCATCAGTGGGAACGGCCTTGAAGCTTTCTTT.

The gene calls are TRBV7-8 and TRBJ1-1; D ambiguous. Germline CDR1 is SGHVS and CDR2 is FQNEAQ. V dropped 4 bases and J dropped 11 bases, with 14 bases sitting between them. CDR3 length: 12 amino acids. The CDR3 spells CASSSQEVLAFF. Written as DNA, the CDR3 is TGTGCCAGCAGCTCCCAAGAGGTTTTGGCTTTCTTT.

The chain carries TRBV5-1 and TRBJ2-7, with TRBD2 identical over 9 bases. CDR1 is SGHRS, CDR2 YFSETQ, per germline. This CDR3 has 13 residues. Trimming cost V 6 bases and J 6 bases; bases outside gene matches: 7. The CDR3 region is CASTLAGAFEQYV. The DNA for the CDR3 is TGCGCCAGCACCTTAGCGGGAGCATTCGAGCAGTACGTC.

V gene TRBV7-9 combines with J gene TRBJ1-6, with a tentative D call TRBD1 (6 bases). The CDR3 has 15 amino acids. V lost 0 bases and J 5 bases, leaving 8 bases between the germline ends. Germline CDR1 and CDR2: SEHNR and FQNEAQ (reference sequence). DNA of the CDR3: TGTGCCAGCAGCTTAGCAGGGGGTCATAATTCACCCCTCCACTTT. Translated: CASSLAGGHNSPLHF.

This clone came up once. The V and J genes are TRBV7-9 and TRBJ2-2, with 16 bases lining up with TRBD2. Germline CDR1 reads SEHNR; CDR2 reads FQNEAQ (reference sequence). V lost 4 bases and J lost 3; bases outside the gene matches: 8. The CDR3 runs to 19 residues. DNA of the CDR3: TGTGCCAGCAGCTCACCCGGGACTAGCGGGAGGGCCTACACCGGGGAGCTGTTTTTT. It encodes CASSSPGTSGRAYTGELFF.

The rearrangement links TRBV2 to TRBJ1-1, with D maybe TRBD1 (6 bases). The germline V gene encodes CDR1 SNHLY and CDR2 FYNNEI. CDR3 length equals 16 residues. Trimming pared 2 bases from V and 7 bases from J, leaving 20 bases between. Here the CDR3 reads CASSEYFVTGLFEAFF. CDR3 bases: TGTGCCAGCAGTGAATATTTCGTGACAGGCCTATTTGAAGCTTTCTTT.

The chain is built from TRBV7-8 and TRBJ2-3; 13 nucleotides match TRBD2. Germline V gives CDR1 SGHVS, CDR2 FQNEAQ. Trimming took 1 base from V and 1 from J; bases not matched to a gene: 8. The CDR3 consists of 19 residues. CDR3 sequence: CASSLDPWTSGRGTDTQYF. In DNA, the CDR3 is TGTGCCAGCAGCTTAGACCCCTGGACTAGCGGGAGAGGCACAGATACGCAGTATTTT.

The chain combines TRBV7-8 with TRBJ2-7, with 10 bases identical to TRBD1. V shed 1 base and J 6 bases; nucleotides not matched to a gene: 6. Per germline, CDR1 SGHVS and CDR2 FQNEAQ. This CDR3 has 15 residues. The DNA of the CDR3 is TGTGCCAGCAGCTTAGAGCGGGACAGGGGTTTCGAGCAGTACTTC. As protein: CASSLERDRGFEQYF.

This clone was recorded once. This chain links TRBV27 with TRBJ2-5; no clear D. The J call may not be correct, given that the DNA end is closer to TRBJ2-7. The CDR3 runs 12 residues. Germline V gives CDR1 MNHEY, CDR2 SMNVEV (reference sequence). The CDR3 loop is CASSLLGYEQYF. CDR3 nucleotide sequence: TGTGCCAGCAGTTTATTGGGGTACGAGCAGTACTTC.

This chain joins TRBV7-2 and TRBJ1-3; weak D call: TRBD1 (6 bases). Trimming shortened V by 2 bases and J by 4 bases, and 18 bases separated the two germline ends. Germline V gene sequence: CDR1 SGHTA, CDR2 FQGNSA. This CDR3 spans 17 amino acids. The CDR3 protein is CASSLSRLGGTGNTIYF. The CDR3 nucleotides read TGTGCCAGCAGCTTAAGTAGGTTAGGGGGGACCGGAAACACCATATATTTT.

This chain's CDR3 is CASSPRLAGNTDTQYF. DNA of the CDR3: TGCGCCAGCAGTCCCCGACTAGCGGGGAACACAGATACGCAGTATTTT. J is TRBJ2-3 and V is TRBV10-2; 11 positions match TRBD2. The J segment lost 2 bases and the V segment lost 5 bases, leaving 6 bases of the junction unmatched. This CDR3 spans 16 amino acids. Per the germline V gene, CDR1 is WSHSY and CDR2 is SAAADI.

The rearrangement uses TRBV10-3 and TRBJ1-2, with unresolved D. Per the germline V gene, CDR1 is ENHRY and CDR2 is SYGVKD. CDR3 length equals 14 residues. V was trimmed by 4 bases and J by 2 bases, leaving 11 bases between them. CDR3 sequence reads: CAISAAMANYGYTF. The CDR3 DNA follows: TGTGCCATCAGTGCCGCGATGGCCAACTATGGCTACACCTTC.

This clone was detected once. V gene TRBV18 combines with J gene TRBJ1-3; D call uncertain. Trimming shortened V by 0 bases and J by 3 bases, and 9 bases separated the two germline ends. Germline V gene data show CDR1 as KGHSH and CDR2 as LQKENI. This CDR3 region has 15 residues. The CDR3: CASSPPAASGNTIYF. The CDR3, as DNA: TGTGCCAGCTCACCACCGGCTGCCAGTGGAAACACCATATATTTT.

V is TRBV6-1 and J is TRBJ1-2; tentative D call: TRBD1 (5 bases). Trimming left V 1 base short and J 7 bases short, with 10 bases between. Germline CDR1 MNHNS, CDR2 SASEGT. The CDR3 has 13 residues. The CDR3 protein is CASSEGWGLGYTF. The CDR3 bases are TGTGCCAGCAGTGAAGGGTGGGGCCTTGGCTACACCTTC.

This clone has only a few counts. This chain links TRBV5-5 with TRBJ1-1; D might be TRBD1 (6 bases). CDR3 length: 14 residues. V lost 0 bases and J 4 bases, leaving 10 bases between the germline ends. CDR1 is SGHKS, CDR2 YYEKEE, per germline (reference sequence). CDR3 protein: CASSLAGASTEAFF. As DNA, the CDR3 is TGTGCCAGCAGCTTGGCAGGGGCTAGCACTGAAGCTTTCTTT.

The gene calls are TRBV30 and TRBJ2-4; 9 nucleotides match TRBD2. The CDR3 totals 14 residues. V lost 2 bases to trimming and J lost 2 bases; unmatched junction nucleotides: 1. Looked up from germline, CDR1 is GTSNPN and CDR2 is SVGIG (reference sequence). The CDR3 DNA reads TGTGCCTGGAGTCTAGCGGGGACCAAAAACATTCAGTACTTC. It translates to CAWSLAGTKNIQYF.